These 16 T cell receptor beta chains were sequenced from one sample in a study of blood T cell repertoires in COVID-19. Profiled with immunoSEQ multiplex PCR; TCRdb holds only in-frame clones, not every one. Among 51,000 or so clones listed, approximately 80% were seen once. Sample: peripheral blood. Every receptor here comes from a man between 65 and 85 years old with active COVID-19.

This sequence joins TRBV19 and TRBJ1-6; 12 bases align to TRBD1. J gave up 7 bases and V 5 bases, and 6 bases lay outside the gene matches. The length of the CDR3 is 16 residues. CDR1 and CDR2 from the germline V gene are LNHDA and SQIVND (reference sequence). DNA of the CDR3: TGTGCCAGTAGTGCCTCCGGGACAGGGGGCAATTCACCCCTCCACTTT. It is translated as CASSASGTGGNSPLHF.

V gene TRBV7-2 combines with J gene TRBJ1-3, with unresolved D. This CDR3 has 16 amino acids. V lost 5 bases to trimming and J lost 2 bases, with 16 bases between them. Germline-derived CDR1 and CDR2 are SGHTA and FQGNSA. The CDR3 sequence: CASSPSIGSPGNTIYF. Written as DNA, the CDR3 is TGTGCCAGCAGCCCAAGCATCGGGAGCCCTGGAAACACCATATATTTT. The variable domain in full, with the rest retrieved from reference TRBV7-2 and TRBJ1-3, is GAGVSQSPSNKVTEKGKDVELRCDPISGHTALYWYRQSLGQGLEFLIYFQGNSAPDKSGLPSDRFSAERTGGSVSTLTIQRTQQEDSAVYLCASSPSIGSPGNTIYFGEGSWLTVV.

DNA of the CDR3: TGTGCCACCAGGACAGGGCTGGAAGAGACCCAGTACTTC. Protein: CATRTGLEETQYF. The rearrangement uses TRBV10-3 and TRBJ2-5, with 8 bases aligning to TRBD1. The CDR3 loop spans 13 amino acids. V lost 10 bases and J lost 3; bases outside the gene matches: 7. In germline, CDR1 is ENHRY, CDR2 SYGVKD.

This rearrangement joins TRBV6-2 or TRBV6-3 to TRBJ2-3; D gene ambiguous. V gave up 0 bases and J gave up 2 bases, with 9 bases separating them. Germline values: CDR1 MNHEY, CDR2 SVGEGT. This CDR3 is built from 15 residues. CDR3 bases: TGTGCCAGCAGTTACTCGAGGTACCCCACAGATACGCAGTATTTT. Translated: CASSYSRYPTDTQYF.

The CDR3 DNA is TGCGCCAGCAGCTGGGAGGGGATGGTGAACACTGAAGCTTTCTTT. Protein product: CASSWEGMVNTEAFF. The genes are TRBV5-1 and TRBJ1-1; a possible D gene is TRBD1 (5 bases). The germline CDR1 and CDR2 sequences are SGHRS and YFSETQ. CDR3 length: 15 amino acids. V shed 3 bases and J shed 0 bases, with 12 bases lying between them.

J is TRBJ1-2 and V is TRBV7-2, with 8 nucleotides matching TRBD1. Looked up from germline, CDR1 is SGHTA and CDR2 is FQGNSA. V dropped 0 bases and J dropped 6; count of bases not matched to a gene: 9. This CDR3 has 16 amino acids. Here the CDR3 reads CASSLAELTGVHGYTF. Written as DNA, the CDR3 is TGTGCCAGCAGCTTAGCCGAGTTGACAGGGGTCCATGGCTACACCTTC.

CDR3 loop: CASSRLAENNEQFF. As DNA, the CDR3 is TGTGCCAGCAGCCGACTAGCGGAGAACAATGAGCAGTTCTTC. V gene TRBV7-3 combines with J gene TRBJ2-1; 9 bases are shared with TRBD2. Germline-derived CDR1 and CDR2 are SGHTA and FQGTGA. The trim removed 5 bases at V and 5 bases at J, leaving 4 bases unmatched. The CDR3 length is 14 residues. The full variable domain, completed using reference TRBV7-3 and TRBJ2-1, is GAGVSQTPSNKVTEKGKYVELRCDPISGHTALYWYRQSLGQGPEFLIYFQGTGAADDSGLPNDRFFAVRPEGSVSTLKIQRTERGDSAVYLCASSRLAENNEQFFGPGTRLTVL.

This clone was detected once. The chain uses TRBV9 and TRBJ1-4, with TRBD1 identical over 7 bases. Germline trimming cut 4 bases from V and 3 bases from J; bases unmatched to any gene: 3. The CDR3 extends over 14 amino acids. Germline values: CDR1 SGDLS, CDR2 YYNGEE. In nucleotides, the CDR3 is TGTGCCAGCAGCATAGGGGGCTCTAATGAAAAACTGTTTTTT. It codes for CASSIGGSNEKLFF. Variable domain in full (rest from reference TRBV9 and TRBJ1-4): DSGVTQTPKHLITATGQRVTLRCSPRSGDLSVYWYQQSLDQGLQFLIQYYNGEERAKGNILERFSAQQFPDLHSELNLSSLELGDSALYFCASSIGGSNEKLFFGSGTQLSVL.

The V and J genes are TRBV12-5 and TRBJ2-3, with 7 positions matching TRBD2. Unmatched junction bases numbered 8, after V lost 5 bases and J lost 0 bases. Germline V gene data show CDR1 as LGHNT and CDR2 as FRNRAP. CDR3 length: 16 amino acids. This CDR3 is CASGGGGVGSTDTQYF. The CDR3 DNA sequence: TGTGCTAGTGGTGGGGGAGGGGTTGGGAGCACAGATACGCAGTATTTT.

CDR3 amino acids: CASSQARAGKYNEQFF. The CDR3, as DNA: TGTGCCAGCAGCCAAGCCCGGGCGGGGAAGTACAATGAGCAGTTCTTC. This chain links TRBV4-2 with TRBJ2-1; a possible D gene is TRBD2 (6 bases). Trimming removed 1 base at V and 4 bases at J, with 14 bases between. The CDR3 is 16 residues long. Per the germline V gene, CDR1 is LGHNA and CDR2 is YNFKEQ.

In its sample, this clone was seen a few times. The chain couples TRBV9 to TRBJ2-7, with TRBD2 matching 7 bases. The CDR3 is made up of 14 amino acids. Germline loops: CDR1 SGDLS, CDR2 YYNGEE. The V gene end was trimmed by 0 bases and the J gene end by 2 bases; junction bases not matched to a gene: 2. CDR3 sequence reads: CASSVGEGAYEQYF. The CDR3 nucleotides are TGTGCCAGCAGCGTAGGGGAGGGCGCCTACGAGCAGTACTTC.

In nucleotides, the CDR3 is TGCGCCAGCAGCCAAGAGTCCCTTACCTACGAGCAGTACTTC. Its translation: CASSQESLTYEQYF. The J gene is TRBJ2-7, the V gene TRBV4-1, with D unclear. V was clipped by 0 bases and J by 2 bases, with 8 bases between them. The CDR3 extends over 14 amino acids. Germline V CDR1 and CDR2: MGHRA, YSYEKL.

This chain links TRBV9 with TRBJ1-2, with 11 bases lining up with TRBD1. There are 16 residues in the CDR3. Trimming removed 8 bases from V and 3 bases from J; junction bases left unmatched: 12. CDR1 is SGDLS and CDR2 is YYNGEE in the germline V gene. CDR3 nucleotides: TGTGCCAGTACTCACGATACGGGACAGGGGGACTATGGCTACACCTTC. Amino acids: CASTHDTGQGDYGYTF.

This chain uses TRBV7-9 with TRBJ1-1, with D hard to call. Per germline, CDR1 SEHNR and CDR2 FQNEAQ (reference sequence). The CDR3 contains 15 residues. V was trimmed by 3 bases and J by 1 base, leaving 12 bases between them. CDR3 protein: CASSFGSRENTEAFF. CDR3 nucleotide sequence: TGTGCCAGCAGCTTTGGATCACGGGAGAACACTGAAGCTTTCTTT.

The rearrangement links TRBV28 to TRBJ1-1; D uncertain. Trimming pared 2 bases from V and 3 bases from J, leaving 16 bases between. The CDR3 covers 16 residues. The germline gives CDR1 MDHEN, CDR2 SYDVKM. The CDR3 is CASSLDFRREYTEAFF. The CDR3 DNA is TGTGCCAGCAGTTTAGATTTCCGGAGGGAGTACACTGAAGCTTTCTTT.

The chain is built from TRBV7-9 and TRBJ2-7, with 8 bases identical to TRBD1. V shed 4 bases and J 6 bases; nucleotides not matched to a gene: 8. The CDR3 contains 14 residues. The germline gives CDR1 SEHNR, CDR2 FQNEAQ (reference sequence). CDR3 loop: CASSWGDRGVEQYF. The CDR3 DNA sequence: TGTGCCAGCAGCTGGGGCGACAGGGGAGTCGAGCAGTACTTC.